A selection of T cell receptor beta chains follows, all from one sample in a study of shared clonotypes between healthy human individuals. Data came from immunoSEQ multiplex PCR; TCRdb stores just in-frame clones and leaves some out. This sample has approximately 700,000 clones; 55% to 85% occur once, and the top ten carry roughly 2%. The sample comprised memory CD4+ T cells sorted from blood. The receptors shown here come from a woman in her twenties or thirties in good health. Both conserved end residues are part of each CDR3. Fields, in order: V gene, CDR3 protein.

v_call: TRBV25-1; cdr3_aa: CASTGLAESSGANVLTF
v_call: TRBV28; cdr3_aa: CASSFPSKTSIYNEQFF
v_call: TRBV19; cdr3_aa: CASRDTEVYGYTF
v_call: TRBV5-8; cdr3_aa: CASSFGVANEKLFF
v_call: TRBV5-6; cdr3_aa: CASSRPGPGNTIYF
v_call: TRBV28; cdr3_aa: CASSSGGNRYGYTF
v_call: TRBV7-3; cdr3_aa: CASSFTGIDTQYF
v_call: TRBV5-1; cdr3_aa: CASSLAAEETQYF
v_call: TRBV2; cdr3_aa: CASRGDNEKLFF
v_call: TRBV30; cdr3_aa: CAWNIEITNTEAFF
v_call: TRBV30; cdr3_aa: CAWTGEPTRAFF
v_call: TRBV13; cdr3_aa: CASSLGWGNYGYTF
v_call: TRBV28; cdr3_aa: CASSSKRALWGKNIQYF
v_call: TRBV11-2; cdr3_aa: CASSRKVAGGRYEQYF
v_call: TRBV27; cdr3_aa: CASRGLGREQTQYF
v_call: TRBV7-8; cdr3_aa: CASSQGTGYSGELFF
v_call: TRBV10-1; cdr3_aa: CASSENPAGSTDTQYF
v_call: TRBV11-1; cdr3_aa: CASSSGLGDTEAFF
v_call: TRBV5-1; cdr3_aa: CASSIGTPSLTDTQYF
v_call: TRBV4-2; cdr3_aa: CASSLAGHSYEQYF
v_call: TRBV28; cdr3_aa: CASMVVGQGYNEQFF
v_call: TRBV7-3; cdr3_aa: CASSLTGGNTEAFF